This T cell receptor (beta chain) was captured in a study of CD8+ T cells in alopecia areata. About the study: Severity of treated patients was scored by affected scalp percentage.

The authors extracted RNA and reverse transcribed it into cDNA as the sequencing template. Sequencing was performed with immunoSEQ multiplex PCR; in TCRdb, only in-frame clones are kept and a portion is missing. The sample holds about 110,000 clones; around 50% are singletons and the top ten take 9% to 15%. The CDR3 consists of 15 residues. V shed 4 bases, J shed 4 bases, and the junction held 7 bases outside the gene matches. Germline loops: CDR1 SEHNR, CDR2 FQNEAQ (reference sequence). Specified treatment: oral pan-JAK inhibitor, 5-10 mg twice daily. Here the sequenced sample was CD8+ T cells sorted from blood, taken at week 24, from a patient treated with tofacitinib. The chain is built from TRBV7-9 and TRBJ2-3; 8 bases map to TRBD1. The sequence was obtained from a human donor with alopecia areata. The CDR3 coding sequence is TGTGCCAGCAGCTGGACGGGACAGGAGGCAGATACGCAGTATTTT. Its translation is CASSWTGQEADTQYF.